This record concerns one T cell receptor (beta chain) sequence. Its antigen is unknown. It has no much larger one-base neighbor in the sample; base qualities were not kept. Repertoires were sampled repeatedly over the course of chemoradiotherapy so that clonal expansion in the tumor microenvironment could be followed. This record comes from a study of chemoradiotherapy in HPV16-positive cancers (dated by TCRdb to about 2022). For the wider study: Candidate HPV-specific T-cell clones and common TCR motifs were defined through functional T-cell assays on cells from a couple of HPV16-positive patients. The study asked whether T-cell immunity against the HPV oncoproteins E6 and E7 changes during chemoradiotherapy and whether it affects survival. The candidate HPV-specific TCRs and motifs were subsequently tracked in TCR repertoires obtained from some 80 patients with HPV-related cancers. Points the paper makes about the study in general: Only two HPV16-positive patients were used to derive the functional definition of HPV-specific T cells, and the survival association was reported for HPV16-positive patients. In HPV16-positive patients, expansion of HPV-responsive T cells during chemoradiotherapy was associated with improved recurrence-free survival. Expansion of candidate HPV-specific clones and E7-related TCR motifs was observed in the tumor microenvironment during treatment, whereas no such expansion was observed for non-HPV-specific T cells.

Library preparation employed the immunoSEQ multiplex PCR assay. TCRdb holds this immuneACCESS table with in-frame rearrangements only. Some clones are missing; in checked studies, unresolved V genes explain under half, and the rest has no known cause. The sample yields 2,000 or so clones; almost 85% were counted once. The top ten constitute 3% of the sample. The receptor was isolated from a human donor with HPV-associated anogenital cancer. Sample: tumor tissue, taken from a patient who underwent chemoradiotherapy.

DNA sequence: TGTGCCAGCAGCTGGTCGGGCGGGAACACTGAAGCTTTCTTT. Its coded protein is CASSWSGGNTEAFF. The sequence is built from TRBV7-3 and TRBJ1-1; no confident D gene assignment can be made. The junction shows trimming of 4 bases on V and 1 base on J, plus 10 bases between the germline ends. The germline V gene provides CDR1 SGHTA and CDR2 FQGTGA. Reading from cysteine to phenylalanine, the CDR3 counts 14 amino acids. Solely the CDR3 DNA is kept, with 42 bases framed from the first base. Here the CDR3 is joined to the reference TRBV7-3 and TRBJ1-1 genes, and the full variable domain is: GAGVSQTPSNKVTEKGKYVELRCDPISGHTALYWYRQSLGQGPEFLIYFQGTGAADDSGLPNDRFFAVRPEGSVSTLKIQRTERGDSAVYLCASSWSGGNTEAFFGQGTRLTVV.